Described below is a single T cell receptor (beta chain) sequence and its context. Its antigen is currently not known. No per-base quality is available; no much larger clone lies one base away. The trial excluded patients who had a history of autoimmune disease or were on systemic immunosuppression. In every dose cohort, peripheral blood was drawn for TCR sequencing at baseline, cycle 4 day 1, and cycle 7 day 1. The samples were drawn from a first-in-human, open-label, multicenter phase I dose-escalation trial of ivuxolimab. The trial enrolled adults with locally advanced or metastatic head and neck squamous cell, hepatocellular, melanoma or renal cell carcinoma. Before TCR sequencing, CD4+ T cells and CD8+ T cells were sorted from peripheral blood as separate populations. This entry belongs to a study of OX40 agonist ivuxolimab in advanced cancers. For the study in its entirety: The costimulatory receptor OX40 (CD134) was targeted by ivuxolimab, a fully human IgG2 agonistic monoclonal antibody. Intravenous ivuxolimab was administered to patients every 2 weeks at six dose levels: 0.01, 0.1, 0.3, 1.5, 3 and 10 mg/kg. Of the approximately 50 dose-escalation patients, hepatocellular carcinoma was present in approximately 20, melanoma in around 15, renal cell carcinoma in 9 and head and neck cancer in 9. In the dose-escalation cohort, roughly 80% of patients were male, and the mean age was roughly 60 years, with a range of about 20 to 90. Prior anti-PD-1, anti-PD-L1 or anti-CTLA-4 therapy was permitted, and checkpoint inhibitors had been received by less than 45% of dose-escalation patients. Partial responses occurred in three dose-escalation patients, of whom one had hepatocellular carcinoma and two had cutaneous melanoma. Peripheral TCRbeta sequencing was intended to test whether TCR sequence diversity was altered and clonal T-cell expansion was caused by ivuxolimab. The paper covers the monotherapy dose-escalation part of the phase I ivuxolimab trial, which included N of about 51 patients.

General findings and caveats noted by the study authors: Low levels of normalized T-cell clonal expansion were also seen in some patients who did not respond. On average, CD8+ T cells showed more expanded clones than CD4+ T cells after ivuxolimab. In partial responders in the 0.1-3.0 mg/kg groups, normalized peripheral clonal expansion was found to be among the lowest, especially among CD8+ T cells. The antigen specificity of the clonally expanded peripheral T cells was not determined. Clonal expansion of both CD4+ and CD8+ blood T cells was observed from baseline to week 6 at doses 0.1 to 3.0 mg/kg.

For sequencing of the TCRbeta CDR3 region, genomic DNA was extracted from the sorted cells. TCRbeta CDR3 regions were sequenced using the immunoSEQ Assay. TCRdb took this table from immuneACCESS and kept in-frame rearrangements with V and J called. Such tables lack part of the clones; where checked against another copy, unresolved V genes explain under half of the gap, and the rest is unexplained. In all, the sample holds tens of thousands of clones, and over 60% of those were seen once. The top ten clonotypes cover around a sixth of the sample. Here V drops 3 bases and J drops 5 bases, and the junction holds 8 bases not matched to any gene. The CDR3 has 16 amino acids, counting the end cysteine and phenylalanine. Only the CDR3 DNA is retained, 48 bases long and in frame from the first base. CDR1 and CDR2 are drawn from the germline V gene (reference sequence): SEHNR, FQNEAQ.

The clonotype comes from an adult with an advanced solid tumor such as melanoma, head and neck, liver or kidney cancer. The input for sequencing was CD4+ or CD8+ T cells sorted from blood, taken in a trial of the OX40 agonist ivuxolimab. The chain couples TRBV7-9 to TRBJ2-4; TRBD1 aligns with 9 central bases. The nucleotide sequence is TGTGCCAGCAGCTTGAGTACGGGACAGGGAGAAAACATTCAGTACTTC. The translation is CASSLSTGQGENIQYF.